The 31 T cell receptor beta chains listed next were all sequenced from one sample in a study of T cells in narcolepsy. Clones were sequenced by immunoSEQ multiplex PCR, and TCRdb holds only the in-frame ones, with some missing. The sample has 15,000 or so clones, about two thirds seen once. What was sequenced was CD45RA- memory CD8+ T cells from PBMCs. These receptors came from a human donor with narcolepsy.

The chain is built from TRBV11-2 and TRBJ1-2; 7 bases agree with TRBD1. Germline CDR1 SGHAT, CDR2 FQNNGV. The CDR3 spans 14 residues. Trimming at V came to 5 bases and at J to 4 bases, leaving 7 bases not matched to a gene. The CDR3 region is CASSHSPGGYGYTF. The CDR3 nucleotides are TGTGCCAGCAGCCACTCACCAGGGGGCTATGGCTACACCTTC.

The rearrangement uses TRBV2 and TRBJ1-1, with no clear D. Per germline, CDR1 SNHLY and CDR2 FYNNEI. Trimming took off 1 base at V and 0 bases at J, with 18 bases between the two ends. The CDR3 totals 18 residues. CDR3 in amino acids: CASSEVEGPLHMNTEAFF. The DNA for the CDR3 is TGTGCCAGCAGTGAAGTAGAGGGTCCCCTACACATGAACACTGAAGCTTTCTTT.

CDR3 nucleotide sequence: TGTGCCAGCACGGGACTCTCACCATACGAGCAGTACTTC. The encoded protein is CASTGLSPYEQYF. The J gene is TRBJ2-7, the V gene TRBV13; maybe TRBD2 (6 bases). The CDR3 consists of 13 residues. Trimming cost V 7 bases and J 4 bases, with 14 bases left between them. CDR1 PRHDT and CDR2 FYEKMQ come from the germline V gene (reference sequence).

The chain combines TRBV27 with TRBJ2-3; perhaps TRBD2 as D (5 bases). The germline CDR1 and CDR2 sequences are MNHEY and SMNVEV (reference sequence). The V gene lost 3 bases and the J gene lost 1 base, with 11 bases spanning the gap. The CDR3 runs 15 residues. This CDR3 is CASSFRRDGTDTQYF. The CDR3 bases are TGTGCCAGCAGTTTTCGTCGGGATGGCACAGATACGCAGTATTTT.

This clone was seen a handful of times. The CDR3 protein is CASSVPYNSPLHF. DNA for the CDR3: TGTGCCAGCAGTGTGCCCTATAATTCACCCCTCCACTTT. This chain uses TRBV2 with TRBJ1-6; D call uncertain. Per the germline V gene, CDR1 is SNHLY and CDR2 is FYNNEI. The length of the CDR3 is 13 residues. V was cut by 4 bases and J by 2 bases, with 3 bases left in between.

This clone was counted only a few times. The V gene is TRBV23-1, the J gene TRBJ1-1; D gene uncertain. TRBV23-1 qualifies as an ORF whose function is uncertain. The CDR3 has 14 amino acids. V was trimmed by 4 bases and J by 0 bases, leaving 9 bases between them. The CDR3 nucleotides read TGCGCCAGCAGTCTTTCAGGAATGAACACTGAAGCTTTCTTT. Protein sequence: CASSLSGMNTEAFF.

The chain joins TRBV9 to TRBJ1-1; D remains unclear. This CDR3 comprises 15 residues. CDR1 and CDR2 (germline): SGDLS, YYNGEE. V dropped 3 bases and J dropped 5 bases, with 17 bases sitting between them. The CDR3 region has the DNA TGTGCCAGCAGCGACACCCCCGGTCCGGGAACTGAAGCTTTCTTT. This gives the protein CASSDTPGPGTEAFF. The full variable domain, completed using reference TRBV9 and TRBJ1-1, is DSGVTQTPKHLITATGQRVTLRCSPRSGDLSVYWYQQSLDQGLQFLIQYYNGEERAKGNILERFSAQQFPDLHSELNLSSLELGDSALYFCASSDTPGPGTEAFFGQGTRLTVV.

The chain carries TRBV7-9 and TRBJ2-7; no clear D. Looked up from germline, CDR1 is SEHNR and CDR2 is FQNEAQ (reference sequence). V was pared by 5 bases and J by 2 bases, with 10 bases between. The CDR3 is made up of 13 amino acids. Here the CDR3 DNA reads TGTGCCAGCAGCAAAGGGTCACCCTACGAGCAGTACTTC. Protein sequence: CASSKGSPYEQYF.

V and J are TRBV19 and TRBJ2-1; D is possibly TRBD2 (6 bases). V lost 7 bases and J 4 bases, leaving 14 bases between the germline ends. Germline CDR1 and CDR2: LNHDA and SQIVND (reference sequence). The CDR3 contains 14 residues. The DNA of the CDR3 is TGTGCCAGTAACGCCCGCGGGACTTACAATGAGCAGTTCTTC. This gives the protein CASNARGTYNEQFF.

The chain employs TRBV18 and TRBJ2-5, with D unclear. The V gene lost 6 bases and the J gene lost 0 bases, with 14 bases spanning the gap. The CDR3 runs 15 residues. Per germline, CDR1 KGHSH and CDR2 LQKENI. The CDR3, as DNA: TGTGCCAGCTCCGGATCAGAGCAAAACCAAGAGACCCAGTACTTC. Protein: CASSGSEQNQETQYF.

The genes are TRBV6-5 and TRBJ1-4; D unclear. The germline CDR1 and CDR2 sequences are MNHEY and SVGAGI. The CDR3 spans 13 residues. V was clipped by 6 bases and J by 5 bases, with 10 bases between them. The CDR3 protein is CASSYVENEKLFF. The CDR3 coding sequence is TGTGCCAGCAGCTACGTAGAGAATGAAAAACTGTTTTTT.

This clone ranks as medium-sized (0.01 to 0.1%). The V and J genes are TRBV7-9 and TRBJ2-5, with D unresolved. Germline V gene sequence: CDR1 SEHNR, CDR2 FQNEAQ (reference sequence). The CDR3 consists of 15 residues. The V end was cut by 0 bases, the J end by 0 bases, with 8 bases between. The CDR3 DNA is TGTGCCAGCAGCTTAGCTGGAGAGTACCAAGAGACCCAGTACTTC. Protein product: CASSLAGEYQETQYF.

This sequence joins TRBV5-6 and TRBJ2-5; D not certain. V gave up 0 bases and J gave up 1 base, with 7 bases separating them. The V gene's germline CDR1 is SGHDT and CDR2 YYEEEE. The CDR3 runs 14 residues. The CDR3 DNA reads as TGTGCCAGCAGCTTGGAAGGCACCCAAGAGACCCAGTACTTC. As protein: CASSLEGTQETQYF.

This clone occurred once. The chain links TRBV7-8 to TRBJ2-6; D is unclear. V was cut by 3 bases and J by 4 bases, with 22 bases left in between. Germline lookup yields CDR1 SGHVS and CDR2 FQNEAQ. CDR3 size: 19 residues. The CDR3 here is CASSFSGFGPPTGANVLTF. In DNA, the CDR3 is TGTGCCAGCAGCTTTTCTGGCTTCGGACCGCCCACCGGGGCCAACGTCCTGACTTTC.

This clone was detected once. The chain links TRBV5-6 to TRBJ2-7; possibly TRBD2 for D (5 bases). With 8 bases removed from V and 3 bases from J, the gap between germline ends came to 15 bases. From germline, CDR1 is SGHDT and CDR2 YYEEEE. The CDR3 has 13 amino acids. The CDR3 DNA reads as TGTGCCAGTAACGATCAACGGGGCTACGAGCAGTACTTC. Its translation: CASNDQRGYEQYF.

The CDR3 spells CASSPRGGRADEQYF. The CDR3 bases are TGTGCCAGCAGCCCCAGGGGCGGGAGGGCCGACGAGCAGTACTTC. V and J are TRBV9 and TRBJ2-7, with 9 bases that match TRBD2. Looked up from germline, CDR1 is SGDLS and CDR2 is YYNGEE. V lost 4 bases and J lost 5; bases outside the gene matches: 10. The CDR3 is 15 residues long.

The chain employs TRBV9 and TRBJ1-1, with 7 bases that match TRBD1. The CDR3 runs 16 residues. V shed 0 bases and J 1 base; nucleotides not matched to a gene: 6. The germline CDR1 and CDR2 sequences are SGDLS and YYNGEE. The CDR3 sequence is CASSVADTGANTEAFF. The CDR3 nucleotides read TGTGCCAGCAGCGTAGCCGATACAGGGGCGAACACTGAAGCTTTCTTT.

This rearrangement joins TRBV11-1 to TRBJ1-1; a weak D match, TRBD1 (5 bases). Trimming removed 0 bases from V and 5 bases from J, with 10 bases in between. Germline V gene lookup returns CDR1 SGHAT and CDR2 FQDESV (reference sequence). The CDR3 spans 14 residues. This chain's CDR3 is CASSLAGDRTEAFF. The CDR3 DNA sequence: TGTGCCAGCAGCTTAGCAGGGGACCGGACTGAAGCTTTCTTT.

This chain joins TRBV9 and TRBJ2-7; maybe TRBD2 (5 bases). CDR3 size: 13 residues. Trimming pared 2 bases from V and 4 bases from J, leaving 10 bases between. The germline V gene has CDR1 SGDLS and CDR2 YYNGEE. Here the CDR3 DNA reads TGTGCCAGCAGCGTCTATCCGGGGTACGAGCAGTACTTC. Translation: CASSVYPGYEQYF.

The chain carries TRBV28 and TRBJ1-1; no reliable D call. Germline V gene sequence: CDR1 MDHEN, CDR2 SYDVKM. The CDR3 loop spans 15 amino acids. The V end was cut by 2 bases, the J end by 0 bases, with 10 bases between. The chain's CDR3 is CASSLLGSMNTEAFF. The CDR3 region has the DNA TGTGCCAGCAGTTTACTCGGCAGCATGAACACTGAAGCTTTCTTT.

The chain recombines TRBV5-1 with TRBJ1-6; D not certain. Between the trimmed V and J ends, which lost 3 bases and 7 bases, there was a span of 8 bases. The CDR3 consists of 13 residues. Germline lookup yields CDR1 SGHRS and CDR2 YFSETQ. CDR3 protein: CASSYEKNSPLHF. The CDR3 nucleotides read TGCGCCAGCAGCTACGAGAAAAATTCACCCCTCCACTTT.

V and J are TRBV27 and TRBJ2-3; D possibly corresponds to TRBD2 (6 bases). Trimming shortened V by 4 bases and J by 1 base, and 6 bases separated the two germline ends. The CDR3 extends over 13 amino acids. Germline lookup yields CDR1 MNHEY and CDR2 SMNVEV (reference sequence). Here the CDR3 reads CASSWGGTDTQYF. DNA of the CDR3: TGTGCCAGCAGTTGGGGGGGCACAGATACGCAGTATTTT.

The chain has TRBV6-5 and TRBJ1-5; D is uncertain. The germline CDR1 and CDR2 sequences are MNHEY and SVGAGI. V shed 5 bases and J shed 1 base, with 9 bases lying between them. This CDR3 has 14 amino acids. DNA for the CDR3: TGTGCCAGCAGTCAGGACGGCAGCAATCAGCCCCAGCATTTT. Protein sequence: CASSQDGSNQPQHF.

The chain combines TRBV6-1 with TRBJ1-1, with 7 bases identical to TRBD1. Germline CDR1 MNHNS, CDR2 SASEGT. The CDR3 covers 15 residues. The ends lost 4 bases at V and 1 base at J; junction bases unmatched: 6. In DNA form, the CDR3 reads TGTGCCAGCAGTGGTGCAGGGGGGGCGAACACTGAAGCTTTCTTT. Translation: CASSGAGGANTEAFF.

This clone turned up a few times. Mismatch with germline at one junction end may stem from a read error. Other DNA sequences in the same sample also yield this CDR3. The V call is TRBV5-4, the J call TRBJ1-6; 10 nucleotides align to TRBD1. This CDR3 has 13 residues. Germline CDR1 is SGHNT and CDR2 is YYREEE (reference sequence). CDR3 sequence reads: CASSLGQGIPLHF. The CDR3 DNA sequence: TGCGCCAGCAGCTTGGGACAGGGGATACCCCTCCACTTT.

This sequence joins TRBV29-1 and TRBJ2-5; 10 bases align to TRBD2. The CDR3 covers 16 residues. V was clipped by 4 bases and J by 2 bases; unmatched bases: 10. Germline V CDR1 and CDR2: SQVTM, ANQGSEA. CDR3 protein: CSVVPVAGGPQETQYF. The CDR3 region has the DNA TGCAGCGTTGTCCCGGTAGCGGGGGGACCTCAAGAGACCCAGTACTTC.

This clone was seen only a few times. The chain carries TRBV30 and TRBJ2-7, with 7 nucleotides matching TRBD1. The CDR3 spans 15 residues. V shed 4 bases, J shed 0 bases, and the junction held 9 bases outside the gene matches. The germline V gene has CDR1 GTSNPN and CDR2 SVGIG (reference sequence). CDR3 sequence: CAWTLGQMSSYEQYF. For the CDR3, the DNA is TGTGCCTGGACTCTGGGACAGATGAGCTCCTACGAGCAGTACTTC.

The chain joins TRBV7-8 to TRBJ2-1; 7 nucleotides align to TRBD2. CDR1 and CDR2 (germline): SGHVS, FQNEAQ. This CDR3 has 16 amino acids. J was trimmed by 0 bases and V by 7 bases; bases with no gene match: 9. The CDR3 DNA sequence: TGTGCCAGCACCGGAGCGGGGTGGGTCTCCTACAATGAGCAGTTCTTC. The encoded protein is CASTGAGWVSYNEQFF.

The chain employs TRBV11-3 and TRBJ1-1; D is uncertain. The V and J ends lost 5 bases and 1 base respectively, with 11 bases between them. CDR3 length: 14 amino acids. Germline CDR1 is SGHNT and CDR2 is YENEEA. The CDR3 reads CASSPRSSNTEAFF. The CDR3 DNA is TGTGCCAGCAGCCCTAGATCGTCGAACACTGAAGCTTTCTTT.

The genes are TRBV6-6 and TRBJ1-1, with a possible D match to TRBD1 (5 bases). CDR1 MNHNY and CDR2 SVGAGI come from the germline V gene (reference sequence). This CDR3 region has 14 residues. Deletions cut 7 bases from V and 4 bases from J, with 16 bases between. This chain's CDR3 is CASTRGGVFTEAFF. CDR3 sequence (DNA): TGTGCCAGCACTCGTGGGGGGGTATTCACTGAAGCTTTCTTT.

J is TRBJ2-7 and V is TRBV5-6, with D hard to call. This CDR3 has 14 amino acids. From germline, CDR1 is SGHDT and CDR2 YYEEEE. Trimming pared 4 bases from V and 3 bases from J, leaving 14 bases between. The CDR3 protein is CASSGDNGRYEQYF. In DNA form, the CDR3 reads TGTGCCAGCAGCGGTGACAACGGCCGCTACGAGCAGTACTTC.